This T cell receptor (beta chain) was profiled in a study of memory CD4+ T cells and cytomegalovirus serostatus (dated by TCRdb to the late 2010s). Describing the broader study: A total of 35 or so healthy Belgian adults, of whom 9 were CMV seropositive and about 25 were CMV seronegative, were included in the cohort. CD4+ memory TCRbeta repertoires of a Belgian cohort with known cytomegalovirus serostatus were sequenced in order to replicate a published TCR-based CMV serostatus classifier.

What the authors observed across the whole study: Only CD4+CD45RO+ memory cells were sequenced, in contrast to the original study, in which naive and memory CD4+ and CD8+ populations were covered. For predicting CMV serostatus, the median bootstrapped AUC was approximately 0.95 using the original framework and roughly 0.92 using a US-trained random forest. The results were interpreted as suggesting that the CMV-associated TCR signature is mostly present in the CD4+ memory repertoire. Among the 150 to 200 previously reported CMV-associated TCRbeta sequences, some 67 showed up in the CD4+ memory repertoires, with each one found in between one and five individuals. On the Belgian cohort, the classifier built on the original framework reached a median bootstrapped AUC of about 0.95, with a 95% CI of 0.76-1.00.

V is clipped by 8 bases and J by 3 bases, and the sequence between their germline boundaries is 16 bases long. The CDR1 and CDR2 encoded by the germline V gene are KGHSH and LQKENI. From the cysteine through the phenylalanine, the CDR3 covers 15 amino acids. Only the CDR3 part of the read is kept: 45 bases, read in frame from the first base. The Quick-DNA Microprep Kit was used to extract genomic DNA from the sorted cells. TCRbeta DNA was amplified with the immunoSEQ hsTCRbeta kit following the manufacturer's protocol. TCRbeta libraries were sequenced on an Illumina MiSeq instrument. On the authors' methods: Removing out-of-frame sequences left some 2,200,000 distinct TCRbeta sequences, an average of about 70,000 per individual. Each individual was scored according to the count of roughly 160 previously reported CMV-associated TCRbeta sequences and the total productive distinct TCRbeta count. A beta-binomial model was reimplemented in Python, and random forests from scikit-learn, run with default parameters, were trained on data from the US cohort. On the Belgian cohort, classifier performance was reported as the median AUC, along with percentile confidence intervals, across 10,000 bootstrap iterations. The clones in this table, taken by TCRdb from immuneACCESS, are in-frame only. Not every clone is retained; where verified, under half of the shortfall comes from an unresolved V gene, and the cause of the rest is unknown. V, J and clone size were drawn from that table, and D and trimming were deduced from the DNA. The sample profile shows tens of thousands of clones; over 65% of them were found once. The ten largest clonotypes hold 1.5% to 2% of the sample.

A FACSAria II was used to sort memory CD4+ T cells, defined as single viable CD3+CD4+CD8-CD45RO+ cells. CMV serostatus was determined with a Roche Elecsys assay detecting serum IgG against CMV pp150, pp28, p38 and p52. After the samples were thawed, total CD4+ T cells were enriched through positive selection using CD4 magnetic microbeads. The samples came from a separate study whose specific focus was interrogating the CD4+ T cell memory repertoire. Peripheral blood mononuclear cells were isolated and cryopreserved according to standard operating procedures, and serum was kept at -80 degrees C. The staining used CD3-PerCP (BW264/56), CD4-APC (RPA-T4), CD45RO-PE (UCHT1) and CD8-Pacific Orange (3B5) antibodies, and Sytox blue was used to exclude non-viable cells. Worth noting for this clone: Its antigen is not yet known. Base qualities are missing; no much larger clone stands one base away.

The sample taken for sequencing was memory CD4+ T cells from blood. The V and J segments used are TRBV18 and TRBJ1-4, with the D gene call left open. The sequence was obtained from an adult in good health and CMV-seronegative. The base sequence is TGTGCCAGCAGAAACCAGAAGGGCCCTAATGAAAAACTGTTTTTT. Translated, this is CASRNQKGPNEKLFF.